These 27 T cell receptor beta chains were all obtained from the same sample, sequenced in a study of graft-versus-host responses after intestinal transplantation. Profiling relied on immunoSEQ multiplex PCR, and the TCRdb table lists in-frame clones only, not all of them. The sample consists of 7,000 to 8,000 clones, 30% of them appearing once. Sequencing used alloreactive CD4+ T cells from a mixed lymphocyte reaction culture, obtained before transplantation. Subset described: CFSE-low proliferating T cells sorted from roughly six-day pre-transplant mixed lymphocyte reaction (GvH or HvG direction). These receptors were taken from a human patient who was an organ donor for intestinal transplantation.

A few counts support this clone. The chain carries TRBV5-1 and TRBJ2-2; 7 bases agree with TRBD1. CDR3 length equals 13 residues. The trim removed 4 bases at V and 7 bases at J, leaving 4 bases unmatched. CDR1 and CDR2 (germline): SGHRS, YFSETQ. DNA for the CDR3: TGCGCCAGCAGCGACGACAGGGTCGGGGAGCTGTTTTTT. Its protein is CASSDDRVGELFF.

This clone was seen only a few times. CDR3 sequence: CASGASGSQGQETQYF. For the CDR3, the DNA is TGCGCCAGCGGGGCTAGCGGGAGCCAGGGACAAGAGACCCAGTACTTC. The V and J genes are TRBV10-1 and TRBJ2-5; TRBD2 agrees at 10 bases. The length of the CDR3 is 16 residues. V lost 8 bases and J lost 2; bases outside the gene matches: 11. Per germline, CDR1 WNHNN and CDR2 SYGVQD (reference sequence).

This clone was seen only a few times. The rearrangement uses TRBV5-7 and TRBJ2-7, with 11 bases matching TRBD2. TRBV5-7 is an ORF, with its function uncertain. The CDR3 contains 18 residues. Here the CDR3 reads CASSPVRGLAVKVRAVLV. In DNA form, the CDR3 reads TGTGCCAGCAGCCCCGTGCGGGGACTAGCGGTAAAGGTACGAGCAGTATTAGTC.

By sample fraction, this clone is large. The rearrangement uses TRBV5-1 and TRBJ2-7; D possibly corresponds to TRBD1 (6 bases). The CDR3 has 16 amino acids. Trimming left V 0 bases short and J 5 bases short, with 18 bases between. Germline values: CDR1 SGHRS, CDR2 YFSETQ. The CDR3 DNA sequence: TGCGCCAGCAGCTTGGTAGGAGAGGGACACTTAGACGAGCAGTACTTC. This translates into CASSLVGEGHLDEQYF.

CDR3: CASSRQELQETQYF. CDR3 DNA: TGCGCCAGCAGCCGACAGGAGCTACAAGAGACCCAGTACTTC. The V gene is TRBV5-1, the J gene TRBJ2-5; TRBD1 might be the D (6 bases). Per germline, CDR1 SGHRS and CDR2 YFSETQ. V was trimmed by 4 bases and J by 2 bases, leaving 12 bases between them. This CDR3 contains 14 residues.

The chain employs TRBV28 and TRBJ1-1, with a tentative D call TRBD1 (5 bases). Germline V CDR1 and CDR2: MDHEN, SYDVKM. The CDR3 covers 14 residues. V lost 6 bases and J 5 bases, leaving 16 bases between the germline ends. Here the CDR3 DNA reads TGTGCCAGCAGCCCCTGGGGCCGAGAGACTGAAGCTTTCTTT. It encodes CASSPWGRETEAFF. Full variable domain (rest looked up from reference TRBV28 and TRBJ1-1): DVKVTQSSRYLVKRTGEKVFLECVQDMDHENMFWYRQDPGLGLRLIYFSYDVKMKEKGDIPEGYSVSREKKERFSLILESASTNQTSMYLCASSPWGRETEAFFGQGTRLTVV.

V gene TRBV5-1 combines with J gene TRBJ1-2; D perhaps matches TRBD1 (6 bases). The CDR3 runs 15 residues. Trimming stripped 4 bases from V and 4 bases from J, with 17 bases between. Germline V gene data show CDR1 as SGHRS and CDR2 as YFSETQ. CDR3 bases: TGCGCCAGCAGCATCTCAGGGGAAGGAAGCTATGGCTACACCTTC. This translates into CASSISGEGSYGYTF.

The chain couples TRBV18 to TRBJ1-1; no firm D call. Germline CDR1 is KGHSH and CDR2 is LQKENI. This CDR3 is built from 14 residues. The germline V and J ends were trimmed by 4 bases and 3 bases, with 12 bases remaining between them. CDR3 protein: CASSQLPRDTEAFF. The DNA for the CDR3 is TGTGCCAGCTCACAGCTGCCGAGGGACACTGAAGCTTTCTTT.

This CDR3 reads CASSQDRRGSTDTQYF. CDR3 bases: TGTGCCAGCAGCCAGGACCGTAGGGGCAGCACAGATACGCAGTATTTT. V usage is TRBV4-2 and J usage is TRBJ2-3, with D possibly matching TRBD1 (5 bases). V shed 3 bases and J shed 0 bases, with 13 bases lying between them. CDR1 and CDR2 from the germline V gene are LGHNA and YNFKEQ. The CDR3 is 16 amino acids.

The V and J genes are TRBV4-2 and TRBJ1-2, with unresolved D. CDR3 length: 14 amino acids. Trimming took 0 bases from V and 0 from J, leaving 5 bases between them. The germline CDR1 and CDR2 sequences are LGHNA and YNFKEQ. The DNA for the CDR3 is TGTGCCAGCAGCCAAGATCAGGCTAACTATGGCTACACCTTC. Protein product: CASSQDQANYGYTF.

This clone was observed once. In nucleotides, the CDR3 is TGTGCCAGCAGTAAACCAGGGGGCTCCGGTTCCTACGAGCAGTACTTC. This sequence encodes CASSKPGGSGSYEQYF. The chain carries TRBV28 and TRBJ2-7, with TRBD1 matching 8 bases. With 5 bases clipped from V and 1 base from J, the junction kept 10 bases outside the gene matches. The germline gives CDR1 MDHEN, CDR2 SYDVKM. The CDR3 has 16 amino acids. Drawing the rest from reference TRBV28 and TRBJ2-7, the complete variable domain is DVKVTQSSRYLVKRTGEKVFLECVQDMDHENMFWYRQDPGLGLRLIYFSYDVKMKEKGDIPEGYSVSREKKERFSLILESASTNQTSMYLCASSKPGGSGSYEQYFGPGTRLTVT.

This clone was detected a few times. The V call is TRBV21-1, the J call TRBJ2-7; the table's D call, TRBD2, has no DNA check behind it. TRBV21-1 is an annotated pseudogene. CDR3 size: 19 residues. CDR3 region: CASSKGGEGTSGSLYEQYF. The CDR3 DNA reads TGTGCCAGCAGCAAAGGTGGGGAAGGGACTAGCGGGAGCCTCTACGAGCAGTACTTC.

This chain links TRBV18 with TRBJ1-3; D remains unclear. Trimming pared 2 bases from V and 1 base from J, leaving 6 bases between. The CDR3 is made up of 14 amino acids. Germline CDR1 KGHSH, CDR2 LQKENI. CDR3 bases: TGTGCCAGCTCACCAGGAGGTTCTGGAAACACCATATATTTT. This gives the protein CASSPGGSGNTIYF.

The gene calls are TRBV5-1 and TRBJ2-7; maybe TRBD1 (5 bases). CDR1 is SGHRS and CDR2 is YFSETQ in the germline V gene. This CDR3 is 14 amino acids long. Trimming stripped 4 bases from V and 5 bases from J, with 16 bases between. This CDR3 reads CASSIQGQGNEQYF. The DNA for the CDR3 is TGCGCCAGCAGCATCCAAGGCCAGGGAAACGAGCAGTACTTC.

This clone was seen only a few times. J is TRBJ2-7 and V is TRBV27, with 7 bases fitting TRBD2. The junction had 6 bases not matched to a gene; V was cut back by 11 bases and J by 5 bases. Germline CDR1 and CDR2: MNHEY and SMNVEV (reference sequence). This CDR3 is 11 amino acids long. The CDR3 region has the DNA TGTGCCCTGGGAGGGCAGCACGAGCAGTACTTC. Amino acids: CALGGQHEQYF.

CDR3 region: CASSFGTGGNQPQHF. In nucleotides, the CDR3 is TGTGCCAGCAGTTTCGGGACAGGGGGCAATCAGCCCCAGCATTTT. The chain joins TRBV28 to TRBJ1-5; 10 bases are shared with TRBD1. CDR1 and CDR2 from the germline V gene are MDHEN and SYDVKM. The trim removed 3 bases at V and 2 bases at J, leaving 1 base unmatched. There are 15 residues in the CDR3.

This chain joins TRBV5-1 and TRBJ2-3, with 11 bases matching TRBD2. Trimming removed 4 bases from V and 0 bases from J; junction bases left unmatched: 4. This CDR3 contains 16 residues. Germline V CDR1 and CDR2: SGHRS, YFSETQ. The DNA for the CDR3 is TGCGCCAGCAGCCCTAGGACTAGCGGGAGCACAGATACGCAGTATTTT. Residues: CASSPRTSGSTDTQYF.

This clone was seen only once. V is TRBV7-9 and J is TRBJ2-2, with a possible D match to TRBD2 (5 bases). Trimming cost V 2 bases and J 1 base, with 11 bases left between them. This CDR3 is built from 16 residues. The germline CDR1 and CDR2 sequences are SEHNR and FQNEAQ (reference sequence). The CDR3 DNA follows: TGTGCCAGCAGCTTAAGCCCCGGACTGAACACCGGGGAGCTGTTTTTT. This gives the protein CASSLSPGLNTGELFF.

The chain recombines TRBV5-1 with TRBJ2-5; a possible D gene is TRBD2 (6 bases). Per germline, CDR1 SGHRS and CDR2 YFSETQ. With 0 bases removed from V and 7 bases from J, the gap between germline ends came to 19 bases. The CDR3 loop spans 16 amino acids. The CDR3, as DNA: TGCGCCAGCAGCTTGGTGCCGGGACGACCAGCGGGGACCCAGTACTTC. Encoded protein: CASSLVPGRPAGTQYF.

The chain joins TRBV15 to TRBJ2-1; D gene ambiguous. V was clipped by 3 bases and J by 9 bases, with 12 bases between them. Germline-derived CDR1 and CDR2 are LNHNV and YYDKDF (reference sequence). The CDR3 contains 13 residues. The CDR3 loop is CATSSLGRGEQFF. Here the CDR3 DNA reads TGTGCCACCAGCAGCCTCGGCAGAGGTGAGCAGTTCTTC.

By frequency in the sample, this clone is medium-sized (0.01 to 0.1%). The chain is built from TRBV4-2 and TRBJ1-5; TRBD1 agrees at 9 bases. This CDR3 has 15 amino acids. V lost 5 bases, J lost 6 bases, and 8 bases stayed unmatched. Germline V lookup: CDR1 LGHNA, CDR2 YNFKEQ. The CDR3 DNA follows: TGTGCCAGCAGCACCGGACAGGGGCACGGTCAGCCCCAGCATTTT. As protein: CASSTGQGHGQPQHF.

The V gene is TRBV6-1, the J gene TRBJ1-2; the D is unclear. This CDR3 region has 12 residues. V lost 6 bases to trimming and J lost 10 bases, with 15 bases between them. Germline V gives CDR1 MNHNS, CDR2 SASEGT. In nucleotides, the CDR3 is TGTGCCAGCAGCCTTGGCCCAGTTTCCTACACCTTC. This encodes CASSLGPVSYTF.

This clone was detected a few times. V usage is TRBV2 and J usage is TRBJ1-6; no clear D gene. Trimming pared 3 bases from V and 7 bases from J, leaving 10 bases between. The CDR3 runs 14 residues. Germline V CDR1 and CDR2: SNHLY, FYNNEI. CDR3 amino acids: CASSEERQNSPLHF. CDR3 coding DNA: TGTGCCAGCAGTGAGGAGCGGCAGAATTCACCCCTCCACTTT.

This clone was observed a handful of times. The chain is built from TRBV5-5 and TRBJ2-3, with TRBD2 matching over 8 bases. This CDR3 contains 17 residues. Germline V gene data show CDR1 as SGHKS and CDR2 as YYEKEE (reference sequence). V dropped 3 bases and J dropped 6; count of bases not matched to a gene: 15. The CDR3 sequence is CASSYRRGGTNWDTQYF. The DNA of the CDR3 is TGTGCCAGCAGCTACCGCCGGGGGGGGACCAATTGGGATACGCAGTATTTT.

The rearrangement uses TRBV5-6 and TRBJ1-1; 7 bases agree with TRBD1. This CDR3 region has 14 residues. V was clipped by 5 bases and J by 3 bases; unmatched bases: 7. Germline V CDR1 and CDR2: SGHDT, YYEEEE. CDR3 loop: CASRSQGKYTEAFF. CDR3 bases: TGTGCCAGCAGGTCACAGGGGAAGTACACTGAAGCTTTCTTT.

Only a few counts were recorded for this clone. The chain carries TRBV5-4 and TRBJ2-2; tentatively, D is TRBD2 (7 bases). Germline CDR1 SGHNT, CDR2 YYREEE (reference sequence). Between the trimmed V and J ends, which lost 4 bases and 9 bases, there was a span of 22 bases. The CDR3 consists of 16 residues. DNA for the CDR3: TGTGCCAGCAGCCTTACCTTGGGGAGGGGGGGCCGGGAGCTGTTTTTT. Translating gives CASSLTLGRGGRELFF.

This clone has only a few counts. The DNA for the CDR3 is TGTGCCAGTAACTCGCCCTGGAGTGGGCAGCCCCAGCATTTT. Its translation is CASNSPWSGQPQHF. The J gene is TRBJ1-5, the V gene TRBV19, with unresolved D. From germline, CDR1 is LNHDA and CDR2 SQIVND (reference sequence). The CDR3 loop spans 14 amino acids. V gave up 7 bases and J gave up 7 bases, with 17 bases separating them.